The 26 T cell receptor beta chains listed next were all sequenced from one sample in a study of CD4 T cells in relation to SARS-CoV-2 and coronaviruses. The data were produced by immunoSEQ multiplex PCR, yet TCRdb's version contains in-frame clones alone and is incomplete. Among around 11,000 clones listed, roughly 70% were seen once. Their antigens are not known. The unexposed donors gave CD4+ T cells in 2011-2018, prior to COVID-19. Isolation of CD4+ T cells took place after about 10 days in culture. Material: CD4+ T cells from PBMCs, cultured in vitro. The receptors were sampled from a human donor in good health.

The chain couples TRBV5-1 to TRBJ2-7, with 9 bases that match TRBD1. The CDR3 sequence is 17 residues long. Germline V CDR1 and CDR2: SGHRS, YFSETQ. The J segment lost 4 bases and the V segment lost 4 bases, leaving 15 bases of the junction unmatched. The CDR3 is CASSGSYRQGGLYEQYF. The CDR3 DNA reads TGCGCCAGCAGCGGAAGTTACCGACAGGGGGGGCTATACGAGCAGTACTTC.

The chain has TRBV3-1 (or the pseudogene TRBV3-2) and TRBJ2-7; unclear D gene. Looked up from germline, CDR1 is LGHDT and CDR2 is YNNKEL (reference sequence). V was cut by 0 bases and J by 0 bases, with 9 bases left in between. The CDR3 spans 15 residues. This chain's CDR3 is CASSQDMASSYEQYF. The CDR3 DNA reads as TGTGCCAGCAGCCAAGATATGGCAAGCTCCTACGAGCAGTACTTC.

This clone showed up just once. J is TRBJ2-3 and V is TRBV9; D possibly matches TRBD1 or TRBD2 (5 bases each). This CDR3 contains 15 residues. Germline CDR1 reads SGDLS; CDR2 reads YYNGEE. The V and J ends lost 0 bases and 2 bases respectively, with 10 bases between them. The CDR3 spells CASSVDEGNTDTQYF. CDR3 DNA sequence: TGTGCCAGCAGCGTAGATGAGGGGAACACAGATACGCAGTATTTT.

This sequence joins TRBV20-1 and TRBJ2-3; D unclear. The V end lost 3 bases, the J end lost 4 bases, and 5 bases lay between the germline ends. Germline assignment: CDR1 DFQATT and CDR2 SNEGSKA (reference sequence). This CDR3 is built from 11 residues. The CDR3 loop is CSASPADTQYF. For the CDR3, the DNA is TGCAGTGCTAGTCCCGCAGATACGCAGTATTTT.

The chain employs TRBV9 and TRBJ2-7; 8 bases map to TRBD2. The CDR3 consists of 16 residues. V lost 0 bases, J lost 2 bases, and 7 bases stayed unmatched. Germline V gives CDR1 SGDLS, CDR2 YYNGEE. The CDR3 region has the DNA TGTGCCAGCAGCGTAGGGCCCCCGGGGGGGGCCTACGAGCAGTACTTC. It translates to CASSVGPPGGAYEQYF.

This chain links TRBV30 with TRBJ1-2; no firm D call. Germline assignment: CDR1 GTSNPN and CDR2 SVGIG (reference sequence). The CDR3 sequence is 15 residues long. The ends were cut back, 1 base at V and 4 bases at J, with 16 bases in the middle. The CDR3 here is CAWSADLDPGYGYTF. The CDR3 DNA is TGTGCCTGGAGTGCCGATCTCGACCCCGGCTATGGCTACACCTTC.

The V call is TRBV12-3 or TRBV12-4, the J call TRBJ1-3, with D unresolved. Between the trimmed V and J ends, which lost 7 bases and 0 bases, there was a span of 7 bases. The CDR3 is 13 amino acids. DNA for the CDR3: TGTGCCAGCACCGTGGGCTCTGGAAACACCATATATTTT. It translates to CASTVGSGNTIYF.

The rearrangement joins TRBV6-6 to TRBJ2-1; 9 positions agree with TRBD2. V lost 5 bases and J lost 6; bases outside the gene matches: 8. The CDR3 sequence is 15 residues long. The germline V gene encodes CDR1 MNHNY and CDR2 SVGAGI (reference sequence). In nucleotides, the CDR3 is TGTGCCAGCAGTATGCGGGAGGGCCCAGGCAATGAGCAGTTCTTC. Its protein product is CASSMREGPGNEQFF.

The genes are TRBV3-1 (or the pseudogene TRBV3-2) and TRBJ1-1; D gene ambiguous. CDR1 and CDR2 from the germline V gene are LGHDT and YNNKEL (reference sequence). V lost 4 bases, J lost 1 base, and 7 bases lay in between. The CDR3 contains 13 residues. Written as DNA, the CDR3 is TGTGCCAGCAGCCCAAACGAGAACACTGAAGCTTTCTTT. Amino acid sequence: CASSPNENTEAFF.

The genes are TRBV6-4 and TRBJ1-5, with TRBD1 matching over 7 bases. The CDR3 is 18 residues long. Germline CDR1 MRHNA, CDR2 SNTAGT. V shed 3 bases and J 5 bases; nucleotides not matched to a gene: 16. CDR3 sequence: CASSEIFWTGGRDQPQHF. CDR3 DNA: TGTGCCAGCAGTGAAATTTTTTGGACAGGCGGTAGGGATCAGCCCCAGCATTTT.

The chain carries TRBV25-1 and TRBJ1-2; D remains ambiguous. This CDR3 has 16 amino acids. The ends were cut back, 0 bases at V and 3 bases at J, with 14 bases in the middle. CDR1 and CDR2 from the germline V gene are MGHDK and SYGVNS. The chain's CDR3 is CASSEYKQSQYYGYTF. In DNA, the CDR3 is TGTGCCAGCAGTGAATATAAGCAGAGTCAATACTATGGCTACACCTTC.

The CDR3 reads CASSWEGDSEKLFF. The CDR3 DNA follows: TGTGCCAGCAGTTGGGAGGGGGACAGTGAAAAACTGTTTTTT. The gene calls are TRBV6-6 and TRBJ1-4; 7 bases fit TRBD1. The CDR3 has 14 amino acids. The V gene's germline CDR1 is MNHNY and CDR2 SVGAGI (reference sequence). The V and J ends lost 4 bases and 7 bases, in that order; junction bases with no gene match: 6.

This clone has a single count. CDR3 coding DNA: TGTGCCAGTAGTATAGGGCGGGAGGGGGGTGAGCAGTTCTTC. It is translated as CASSIGREGGEQFF. The chain joins TRBV19 to TRBJ2-1, with 9 bases that match TRBD2. This CDR3 has 14 residues. In germline, CDR1 is LNHDA, CDR2 SQIVND (reference sequence). The junction had 4 bases not matched to a gene; V was cut back by 1 base and J by 9 bases.

A single count supports this clone. This sequence joins TRBV6-1 and TRBJ1-6; no reliable D call. The CDR3 runs to 14 residues. The V gene's germline CDR1 is MNHNS and CDR2 SASEGT. Trimming pared 2 bases from V and 7 bases from J, leaving 9 bases between. This chain's CDR3 is CASSELGRNSPLHF. The CDR3 nucleotides read TGTGCCAGCAGTGAATTGGGAAGGAATTCACCCCTCCACTTT.

The sample holds a few counts of this clone. For the CDR3, the DNA is TGTGCCAGCAGCGTAGCCGACAGGGCCCGGGGAGCCCAGTACTTC. Amino acid sequence: CASSVADRARGAQYF. The genes are TRBV9 and TRBJ2-5, with TRBD1 matching 7 bases. V shed 0 bases, J shed 9 bases, and the junction held 11 bases outside the gene matches. The CDR3 loop spans 15 amino acids. Germline V lookup: CDR1 SGDLS, CDR2 YYNGEE.

The J gene is TRBJ2-5, the V gene TRBV7-9; tentatively, D is TRBD1 or TRBD2 (6 bases each). The ends were cut back, 5 bases at V and 5 bases at J, with 18 bases in the middle. Looked up from germline, CDR1 is SEHNR and CDR2 is FQNEAQ (reference sequence). This CDR3 has 15 residues. CDR3 loop: CASSPEGGPSETQYF. The CDR3 nucleotides are TGTGCCAGCAGCCCGGAGGGGGGCCCGAGTGAGACCCAGTACTTC.

The chain joins TRBV6-1 to TRBJ1-5; D gene uncertain. Germline values: CDR1 MNHNS, CDR2 SASEGT. The ends were cut back, 2 bases at V and 2 bases at J, with 10 bases in the middle. This CDR3 region has 15 residues. As DNA, the CDR3 is TGTGCCAGCAGTGAAACCGGAGGGCGCAATCAGCCCCAGCATTTT. Its protein product is CASSETGGRNQPQHF.

The CDR3 is CASSFGTRASPLHF. As DNA, the CDR3 is TGTGCCAGCAGTTTCGGCACCAGGGCTTCACCCCTCCACTTT. This chain connects TRBV27 to TRBJ1-6, with TRBD1 as a possible D gene (5 bases). The V gene's germline CDR1 is MNHEY and CDR2 SMNVEV (reference sequence). The CDR3 runs 14 residues. The V gene lost 3 bases and the J gene lost 9 bases, with 12 bases spanning the gap.

The rearrangement uses TRBV19 and TRBJ2-5; weak D call: TRBD2 (7 bases). This CDR3 has 14 amino acids. Deletions cut 6 bases from V and 4 bases from J, with 15 bases between. Germline V gene sequence: CDR1 LNHDA, CDR2 SQIVND (reference sequence). CDR3 residues: CASSPRGGSETQYF. The CDR3 region has the DNA TGTGCCAGTAGCCCAAGGGGGGGGTCAGAGACCCAGTACTTC.

The gene calls are TRBV10-2 and TRBJ1-1; D remains unclear. This CDR3 is built from 14 residues. Between the trimmed V and J ends, which lost 0 bases and 6 bases, there was a span of 11 bases. CDR1 and CDR2 from the germline V gene are WSHSY and SAAADI. The CDR3 region has the DNA TGCGCCAGCAGTGAGTCGGGCCGGTGGTCTGAAGCTTTCTTT. Encoded protein: CASSESGRWSEAFF.

The V and J genes are TRBV6-1 and TRBJ1-2, with D unresolved. This CDR3 spans 12 amino acids. The V and J ends lost 2 bases and 1 base respectively, with 2 bases between them. Germline loops: CDR1 MNHNS, CDR2 SASEGT. This CDR3 is CASSERNYGYTF. The DNA of the CDR3 is TGTGCCAGCAGTGAACGTAACTATGGCTACACCTTC.

About this clone itself: One junction end disagrees with the germline gene, perhaps due to a read error. The CDR3 sequence is CASSLGQGKLSRQFF. For the CDR3, the DNA is TGTGCTAGCAGCTTAGGACAGGGCAAGCTGAGCAGGCAGTTCTTC. This chain joins TRBV7-7 and TRBJ2-1; TRBD1 agrees at 8 bases. CDR3 length: 15 amino acids. CDR1 is SSHAT and CDR2 is FNYEAQ in the germline V gene (reference sequence).

J is TRBJ1-1 and V is TRBV18; 9 bases agree with TRBD1. Unmatched junction bases numbered 6, after V lost 5 bases and J lost 8 bases. The CDR3 has 13 amino acids. Germline V gene sequence: CDR1 KGHSH, CDR2 LQKENI. DNA of the CDR3: TGTGCCAGCTCATCGACACAGGGGGCGGAAGCTTTCTTT. Its protein is CASSSTQGAEAFF.

The gene calls are TRBV27 and TRBJ2-4, with 10 bases identical to TRBD1. The CDR3 has 14 residues. CDR1 is MNHEY, CDR2 SMNVEV, per germline (reference sequence). Trimming at V came to 5 bases and at J to 10 bases, leaving 8 bases not matched to a gene. The CDR3 is CASSPGTGVSIQYF. The CDR3 DNA follows: TGTGCCAGCAGTCCCGGGACAGGGGTATCAATTCAGTACTTC.

The J gene is TRBJ1-2, the V gene TRBV4-1; D is perhaps TRBD1 (6 bases). The ends were cut back, 3 bases at V and 2 bases at J, with 13 bases in the middle. Germline CDR1 reads MGHRA; CDR2 reads YSYEKL. This CDR3 region has 15 residues. CDR3 protein: CASSHHRDNNYGYTF. CDR3 DNA: TGCGCCAGCAGCCACCACCGGGACAACAACTATGGCTACACCTTC.

The chain links TRBV18 to TRBJ2-3; D gene unclear. The CDR3 length is 13 residues. V lost 2 bases, J lost 2 bases, and 5 bases lay in between. Looked up from germline, CDR1 is KGHSH and CDR2 is LQKENI. Here the CDR3 DNA reads TGTGCCAGCTCACCAGGCAACACAGATACGCAGTATTTT. It codes for CASSPGNTDTQYF.